These 4 T cell receptor beta chains originate from one sample sequenced in a study of a mutant IDH1 vaccine in newly diagnosed glioma. Profiling relied on immunoSEQ multiplex PCR, and the TCRdb table lists in-frame clones only, not all of them. Of around 31,000 clones in the sample, around 91% were seen once. Described time point: week 11, during vaccination. Mutant IDH1 20-mer peptide, at 300 ug, made up each vaccine dose, with topical imiquimod. For these receptors, no antigen is known. The sample was PBMCs, taken from a glioma patient whose treatment included an IDH1 peptide vaccine. Receptors originate from a man between 18 and 35 years old with glioma.

This clone was detected once. The chain recombines TRBV30 with TRBJ2-7; D not resolved. V lost 1 base, J lost 0 bases, and 7 bases lay in between. The germline V gene encodes CDR1 GTSNPN and CDR2 SVGIG (reference sequence). The CDR3 covers 13 residues. In DNA form, the CDR3 reads TGTGCCTGGAGTGCCCGTAGCTCCTACGAGCAGTACTTC. Encoded protein: CAWSARSSYEQYF. Full variable domain (outside the CDR3, taken from reference TRBV30 and TRBJ2-7): SQTIHQWPATLVQPVGSPLSLECTVEGTSNPNLYWYRQAAGRGLQLLFYSVGIGQISSEVPQNLSASRPQDRQFILSSKKLLLSDSGFYLCAWSARSSYEQYFGPGTRLTVT.

The J gene is TRBJ1-5, the V gene TRBV6-6; D not resolved. This CDR3 region has 14 residues. Per germline, CDR1 MNHNY and CDR2 SVGAGI (reference sequence). Trimming left V 6 bases short and J 3 bases short, with 12 bases between. For the CDR3, the DNA is TGTGCCAGCAGCCCCCCCGGGGACAATCAGCCCCAGCATTTT. Amino acids: CASSPPGDNQPQHF.

The chain is built from TRBV30 and TRBJ2-7, with TRBD2 as a possible D gene (5 bases). The CDR3 has 12 residues. Trimming pared 4 bases from V and 3 bases from J, leaving 10 bases between. CDR1 is GTSNPN and CDR2 is SVGIG in the germline V gene (reference sequence). The DNA for the CDR3 is TGTGCCTGGAACGTTGCGGGCTACGAGCAGTACTTC. It codes for CAWNVAGYEQYF.

This clone was detected once. This chain uses TRBV18 with TRBJ1-2; tentatively, D is TRBD1 (5 bases). The CDR3 contains 14 residues. Trimming pared 3 bases from V and 3 bases from J, leaving 11 bases between. In germline, CDR1 is KGHSH, CDR2 LQKENI. The CDR3: CASSPAGLDYGYTF. CDR3 sequence (DNA): TGTGCCAGCTCACCGGCGGGGCTGGACTATGGCTACACCTTC.